This T cell receptor (beta chain) was profiled in a study of control samples from healthy donors and cancer patients. The count of this clone is one. Trimming removed 9 bases at V and 5 bases at J, with 10 bases between. CDR1 is LNHDA, CDR2 SQIVND, per germline (reference sequence). CDR3 length equals 11 residues. Profiling relied on immunoSEQ multiplex PCR, and the TCRdb table lists in-frame clones only, not all of them. The sample holds about 86,000 clones; 70% to 90% are singletons and the top ten take about 9.5%. Input material: PBMCs. The rearrangement links TRBV19 to TRBJ1-2; D remains ambiguous. The TCR sequence derives from a woman aged 50 to 65 with colorectal cancer. This chain's CDR3 is CASDRGYGYTF. CDR3 DNA: TGTGCCAGCGACCGCGGGTATGGCTACACCTTC.